This TCR beta chain stems from a study of CD8+ T cells in alopecia areata. Study-level results: Affected lesional scalp, above all in alopecia totalis/universalis, was more clonal than normal scalp. When scalp samples are sequenced, resident alphabeta T cells of normal skin are also captured.

The CDR3 runs 13 residues. Deletions cut 3 bases from V and 0 bases from J, with 8 bases between. The germline gives CDR1 SQVTM, CDR2 ANQGSEA. In the case of this clone: What it binds is not known.

The authors extracted RNA and reverse transcribed it into cDNA as the sequencing template. The protocol was immunoSEQ multiplex PCR, while the TCRdb copy is restricted to in-frame clones and leaves out a portion. This repertoire shows about 150,000 clones, about two thirds found once; its top ten account for roughly a third. The V call is TRBV29-1, the J call TRBJ1-2; TRBD1 might be the D (5 bases). The sample consisted of CD8+ T cells sorted from blood. The receptor comes from a human donor in good health. The CDR3 DNA is TGCAGCGTTGAGGGGCCAGCTAACTATGGCTACACCTTC. This translates into CSVEGPANYGYTF. The full variable domain, its missing parts supplied by reference TRBV29-1 and TRBJ1-2, is SAVISQKPSRDICQRGTSLTIQCQVDSQVTMMFWYRQQPGQSLTLIATANQGSEATYESGFVIDKFPISRPNLTFSTLTVSNMSPEDSSIYLCSVEGPANYGYTFGSGTRLTVV.